Below, 21 T cell receptor beta chains from the same sample are listed, as sequenced in a study of blood T cells in healthy people across ages. Then a second PCR, running about 6 to 12 cycles, was carried out with a sample-barcoded 5' primer and a J-beta primer mix. TCRdb passed the 5' RACE reads through MiXCR, listing each CDR3 protein once. The sample has about 1.7 million distinct CDR3 sequences, approximately 28% seen once. The sequenced material came from blood. These receptors came from a woman aged 25 to 39 in good health.

For this clonotype: A junction boundary mismatches the germline segment, possibly from a read error. The chain recombines TRBV4-1 with TRBJ2-3; TRBD2 aligns across 11 bases. The CDR3 is 17 residues long. Germline V gene lookup returns CDR1 MGHRA and CDR2 YSYEKL. The CDR3 DNA follows: TGCGCCAGTAGCCAGGCTAGGGGGACTAGCGGAACAGATACGCAGTATTTT. Translating it yields CASSQARGTSGTDTQYF.

DNA for the CDR3: TGCAGTGCTAGGACTAGCGGGATTCGAGAGACCCAGTACTTC. It encodes CSARTSGIRETQYF. The chain couples TRBV20-1 to TRBJ2-5; 11 nucleotides match TRBD2. The length of the CDR3 is 14 residues. The V gene end was trimmed by 3 bases and the J gene end by 4 bases; junction bases not matched to a gene: 4. Germline V gene lookup returns CDR1 DFQATT and CDR2 SNEGSKA (reference sequence).

V gene TRBV2 combines with J gene TRBJ1-5; possible D gene TRBD1, 5 bases. Germline values: CDR1 SNHLY, CDR2 FYNNEI. The CDR3 totals 11 residues. Trimming cost V 6 bases and J 13 bases, with 13 bases left between them. The CDR3 coding sequence is TGTGCCAGCAGGGAGGCGGGACCGCAGCATTTT. Protein sequence: CASREAGPQHF.

The chain recombines TRBV18 with TRBJ2-4, with 8 bases fitting TRBD1. This CDR3 has 13 residues. Germline assignment: CDR1 KGHSH and CDR2 LQKENI. The ends lost 5 bases at V and 13 bases at J; junction bases unmatched: 10. The CDR3 coding sequence is TGTGCCAGCTCAAAGGACAGGGTGGAGGTGCAGTACTTC. Encoded protein: CASSKDRVEVQYF.

This clonotype was detected a few times. V and J are TRBV28 and TRBJ2-4; 7 bases match TRBD1. Germline V lookup: CDR1 MDHEN, CDR2 SYDVKM. The CDR3 spans 13 residues. With V trimmed by 6 bases and J by 8 bases, 7 bases remained unmatched. The CDR3 loop is CASRQGQWDIQYF. DNA of the CDR3: TGTGCCAGCAGACAGGGGCAATGGGACATTCAGTACTTC.

The CDR3 coding sequence is TGTGCCAGCAGTTATCTACATAACAATGAGCAGTACTTC. Translated, it gives CASSYLHNNEQYF. J is TRBJ2-4 and V is TRBV12-3 or TRBV12-4; the D is unclear. The CDR3 has 13 amino acids. The V and J ends lost 4 bases and 13 bases respectively, with 17 bases between them.

The table lists this clonotype with many counts. The gene calls are TRBV28 and TRBJ2-3; D not certain. V lost 5 bases and J 4 bases, leaving 4 bases between the germline ends. Per the germline V gene, CDR1 is MDHEN and CDR2 is SYDVKM. This CDR3 is 11 amino acids long. The CDR3: CASSDPDTQYF. The CDR3 DNA reads as TGTGCCAGCAGTGACCCAGATACGCAGTATTTT.

This clonotype was found a few times. This chain links TRBV6-2 or TRBV6-3 with TRBJ1-5, with D unresolved. V was clipped by 2 bases and J by 7 bases, with 12 bases between them. The germline V gene encodes CDR1 MNHEY and CDR2 SVGEGT. This CDR3 has 14 residues. CDR3 residues: CASSYHRPRQPQHF. DNA for the CDR3: TGTGCCAGCAGTTACCACCGTCCTAGACAGCCCCAGCATTTT.

The chain couples TRBV5-1 to TRBJ2-2; 7 nucleotides align to TRBD1. CDR3 length: 15 residues. The germline V gene has CDR1 SGHRS and CDR2 YFSETQ. V lost 4 bases, J lost 2 bases, and 5 bases stayed unmatched. CDR3 sequence: CASSPGGVNTGELFF. DNA for the CDR3: TGCGCCAGCAGCCCAGGGGGAGTTAACACCGGGGAGCTGTTTTTT. Using reference TRBV5-1 and TRBJ2-2 for the parts outside the CDR3, the full variable domain is KAGVTQTPRYLIKTRGQQVTLSCSPISGHRSVSWYQQTPGQGLQFLFEYFSETQRNKGNFPGRFSGRQFSNSRSEMNVSTLELGDSALYLCASSPGGVNTGELFFGEGSRLTVL.

Note on this clonotype: This may come from a read error, since a much larger clone is one base off. This sequence joins TRBV12-3 or TRBV12-4 and TRBJ2-1; TRBD1 or TRBD2 may be the D gene (5 bases each). The V and J ends lost 2 bases and 10 bases respectively, with 15 bases between them. The CDR3 spans 14 residues. CDR3 DNA sequence: TGTGCCAGCAGTTTATTCCCAGGGACCTACGAGCAGTTCTTC. This translates into CASSLFPGTYEQFF.

The chain has TRBV5-6 and TRBJ1-1; 7 bases are shared with TRBD1. The CDR3 runs to 16 residues. Germline CDR1 reads SGHDT; CDR2 reads YYEEEE. J was trimmed by 0 bases and V by 2 bases; bases with no gene match: 7. The CDR3: CASSFGTVPMNTEAFF. CDR3 DNA: TGTGCCAGCAGCTTTGGGACAGTTCCAATGAACACTGAAGCTTTCTTT.

Of note for this clonotype: A clone one base away is much larger, so this may be a read error. The chain links TRBV5-1 to TRBJ1-4, with 7 nucleotides matching TRBD1. This CDR3 spans 15 amino acids. CDR1 is SGHRS, CDR2 YFSETQ, per germline. CDR3 sequence: CANSPIGGWSEKLFF. CDR3 sequence (DNA): TGCGCCAACAGCCCAATAGGGGGCTGGAGTGAAAAACTGTTTTTT.

This chain connects TRBV21-1 to TRBJ2-3; the DNA was not compared with TRBD2, the D call given in the table. TRBV21-1 is a documented pseudogene. The CDR3 extends over 14 amino acids. In DNA form, the CDR3 reads TGTGCCAGCGCCGACTGGAGGGACACAGATACGCAGTATTTT. As protein: CASADWRDTDTQYF.

The chain employs TRBV2 and TRBJ2-1, with 7 bases identical to TRBD2. The V segment lost 4 bases and the J segment 4 bases; nucleotides outside the gene matches: 4. The CDR3 covers 14 residues. CDR1 is SNHLY, CDR2 FYNNEI, per germline. The CDR3 region is CASSASSGYNEQFF. CDR3 DNA: TGTGCCAGCAGTGCTTCTAGCGGATACAATGAGCAGTTCTTC. The full variable domain, completed using reference TRBV2 and TRBJ2-1, is EPEVTQTPSHQVTQMGQEVILRCVPISNHLYFYWYRQILGQKVEFLVSFYNNEISEKSEIFDDQFSVERPDGSNFTLKIRSTKLEDSAMYFCASSASSGYNEQFFGPGTRLTVL.

V and J are TRBV25-1 and TRBJ2-3, with D perhaps TRBD2 (6 bases). Germline V lookup: CDR1 MGHDK, CDR2 SYGVNS. The CDR3 runs to 17 residues. Between the trimmed V and J ends, which lost 2 bases and 0 bases, there was a span of 15 bases. Here the CDR3 DNA reads TGTGCCAGCAGTGAAGTGGCGGGGACCTTAAGCACAGATACGCAGTATTTT. Amino acids: CASSEVAGTLSTDTQYF. Filled out from reference TRBV25-1 and TRBJ2-3, the complete variable domain reads EADIYQTPRYLVIGTGKKITLECSQTMGHDKMYWYQQDPGMELHLIHYSYGVNSTEKGDLSSESTVSRIRTEHFPLTLESARPSHTSQYLCASSEVAGTLSTDTQYFGPGTRLTVL.

This clonotype has a handful of counts. The chain links TRBV6-6 to TRBJ2-1; D call uncertain. CDR1 MNHNY and CDR2 SVGAGI come from the germline V gene (reference sequence). Trimming took 5 bases from V and 8 from J, leaving 10 bases between them. The CDR3 loop spans 12 amino acids. The CDR3 here is CASSPTDYEQFF. The CDR3, as DNA: TGTGCCAGCAGTCCCACAGACTATGAGCAGTTCTTC.

V usage is TRBV20-1 and J usage is TRBJ1-5; 10 positions agree with TRBD1. The CDR3 spans 17 residues. Trimming at V came to 0 bases and at J to 5 bases, leaving 10 bases not matched to a gene. Germline V gene lookup returns CDR1 DFQATT and CDR2 SNEGSKA (reference sequence). The CDR3: CSARDFQTGGLDQPQHF. The CDR3 nucleotides read TGCAGTGCTAGAGATTTTCAGACAGGGGGCTTAGATCAGCCCCAGCATTTT.

The DNA of the CDR3 is TGCAGCCCTCAGGGGAGCTCCTACAATGAGCAGTACTTC. Its translation is CSPQGSSYNEQYF. The J gene is TRBJ2-1, the V gene TRBV20-1; maybe TRBD1 (6 bases). The closer fit of TRBJ2-7 to the DNA end suggests the J call may be wrong. Germline lookup yields CDR1 DFQATT and CDR2 SNEGSKA (reference sequence). This CDR3 is built from 13 residues.

This rearrangement joins TRBV11-2 to TRBJ2-5; the match to TRBD2 covers 8 bases. The germline V gene encodes CDR1 SGHAT and CDR2 FQNNGV. The CDR3 sequence is 16 residues long. With V trimmed by 1 base and J by 0 bases, 4 bases remained unmatched. The CDR3 is CASSLGRRGDQETQYF. CDR3 nucleotides: TGTGCCAGCAGCTTAGGAAGGCGGGGGGACCAAGAGACCCAGTACTTC. Full variable domain (rest looked up from reference TRBV11-2 and TRBJ2-5): EAGVAQSPRYKIIEKRQSVAFWCNPISGHATLYWYQQILGQGPKLLIQFQNNGVVDDSQLPKDRFSAERLKGVDSTLKIQPAKLEDSAVYLCASSLGRRGDQETQYFGPGTRLLVL.

The chain couples TRBV5-6 to TRBJ1-2, with D uncertain. V shed 1 base and J shed 4 bases, with 14 bases lying between them. Germline-derived CDR1 and CDR2 are SGHDT and YYEEEE. This CDR3 spans 15 amino acids. The CDR3 sequence: CASSLRPPGSYGYTF. The CDR3 region has the DNA TGTGCCAGCAGCTTGCGGCCCCCGGGGAGCTATGGCTACACCTTC.

Details on this clonotype: This clone may be a read error of a much larger clone one base away. The rearrangement uses TRBV28 and TRBJ2-7, with D possibly matching TRBD2 (6 bases). This CDR3 contains 13 residues. The V gene lost 6 bases and the J gene lost 6 bases, with 15 bases spanning the gap. Per germline, CDR1 MDHEN and CDR2 SYDVKM. The CDR3 spells CASSPSGECEQYF. CDR3 in DNA: TGTGCCAGCAGCCCCTCGGGGGAATGCGAGCAGTACTTC.